Below, 23 T cell receptor beta chains from the same sample are listed, as sequenced in a study of OX40 agonist ivuxolimab in advanced cancers. Assay used: immunoSEQ multiplex PCR; TCRdb lists only in-frame clones, some missing. The sample yields tens of thousands of clones, 86% seen once. The material sequenced was CD4+ or CD8+ T cells sorted from blood, taken in a trial of the OX40 agonist ivuxolimab. These receptors were obtained from an adult with an advanced solid tumor such as melanoma, head and neck, liver or kidney cancer.

The rearrangement links TRBV5-1 to TRBJ2-1, with a tentative D call TRBD1 (6 bases). Germline loops: CDR1 SGHRS, CDR2 YFSETQ. The length of the CDR3 is 14 residues. V lost 0 bases, J lost 7 bases, and 11 bases lay in between. As DNA, the CDR3 is TGCGCCAGCAGCTTGGCCTCCAGGGGTAATGAGCAGTTCTTC. This translates into CASSLASRGNEQFF. Full variable domain (missing parts from reference TRBV5-1 and TRBJ2-1): KAGVTQTPRYLIKTRGQQVTLSCSPISGHRSVSWYQQTPGQGLQFLFEYFSETQRNKGNFPGRFSGRQFSNSRSEMNVSTLELGDSALYLCASSLASRGNEQFFGPGTRLTVL.

The chain joins TRBV11-2 to TRBJ2-3; 10 positions match TRBD2. The V and J ends lost 5 bases and 3 bases, in that order; junction bases with no gene match: 8. The CDR3 runs to 16 residues. The V gene's germline CDR1 is SGHAT and CDR2 FQNNGV. DNA of the CDR3: TGTGCCAGCAGCCCCCAGCTAGCGGGAGAAACAGATACGCAGTATTTT. Translated, it gives CASSPQLAGETDTQYF.

The chain links TRBV6-1 to TRBJ2-1; TRBD2 matches at 8 bases. Looked up from germline, CDR1 is MNHNS and CDR2 is SASEGT. V lost 2 bases and J lost 6; bases outside the gene matches: 9. The CDR3 has 16 residues. The CDR3 DNA is TGTGCCAGCAGTGAAATAGCGGGGTCTACCCTCAATGAGCAGTTCTTC. Protein product: CASSEIAGSTLNEQFF.

The J gene is TRBJ1-4, the V gene TRBV11-3, with D hard to call. Germline CDR1 and CDR2: SGHNT and YENEEA. Trimming pared 1 base from V and 4 bases from J, leaving 7 bases between. The CDR3 runs 14 residues. The CDR3 coding sequence is TGTGCCAGCAGCTTAGCACGGCATAATGAAAAACTGTTTTTT. Translated, it gives CASSLARHNEKLFF.

The DNA of the CDR3 is TGTGCCAGCAGCGTAGGAGGGACTAGCAATCAGCCCCAGCATTTT. Its translation is CASSVGGTSNQPQHF. This chain connects TRBV9 to TRBJ1-5, with D perhaps TRBD1 (5 bases). V was cut by 0 bases and J by 0 bases, with 7 bases left in between. The CDR3 consists of 15 residues. CDR1 and CDR2 from the germline V gene are SGDLS and YYNGEE.

This sequence joins TRBV7-2 and TRBJ1-2; 11 positions match TRBD1. This CDR3 has 15 residues. V was clipped by 5 bases and J by 3 bases; unmatched bases: 5. Germline CDR1 reads SGHTA; CDR2 reads FQGNSA. CDR3: CASSPGQGAYYGYTF. CDR3 bases: TGTGCCAGCAGCCCCGGACAGGGGGCCTACTATGGCTACACCTTC.

V gene TRBV5-5 combines with J gene TRBJ1-2; D is unresolved. The CDR3 extends over 13 amino acids. In germline, CDR1 is SGHKS, CDR2 YYEKEE (reference sequence). Trimming pared 2 bases from V and 2 bases from J, leaving 7 bases between. DNA for the CDR3: TGTGCCAGCAGCTTAGAGCGAAACTATGGCTACACCTTC. Translating it yields CASSLERNYGYTF. The full variable domain, its missing parts supplied by reference TRBV5-5 and TRBJ1-2, is DAGVTQSPTHLIKTRGQQVTLRCSPISGHKSVSWYQQVLGQGPQFIFQYYEKEERGRGNFPDRFSARQFPNYSSELNVNALLLGDSALYLCASSLERNYGYTFGSGTRLTVV.

This chain uses TRBV6-5 with TRBJ2-7; possible D gene TRBD1, 6 bases. The germline V and J ends were trimmed by 2 bases and 3 bases, with 8 bases remaining between them. CDR1 is MNHEY, CDR2 SVGAGI, per germline. CDR3 length: 13 amino acids. CDR3 region: CASSYRGGYEQYF. The CDR3 bases are TGTGCCAGCAGTTACCGAGGGGGCTACGAGCAGTACTTC.

This sequence joins TRBV7-2 and TRBJ2-5; TRBD2 matches 7 bases. J was trimmed by 5 bases and V by 5 bases; bases with no gene match: 8. There are 14 residues in the CDR3. Germline CDR1 reads SGHTA; CDR2 reads FQGNSA. CDR3 coding DNA: TGTGCCAGCAGCCCGTCAAGAGCGGGGGAGACCCAGTACTTC. Its translation is CASSPSRAGETQYF.

The table lists this clone with a few counts. The chain couples TRBV5-1 to TRBJ2-7; perhaps TRBD1 as D (6 bases). Trimming stripped 2 bases from V and 3 bases from J, with 12 bases between. Germline CDR1 is SGHRS and CDR2 is YFSETQ. CDR3 length: 14 residues. The CDR3, as DNA: TGCGCCAGCAGCTTTGACAGGAACATCTACGAGCAGTACTTC. This codes for CASSFDRNIYEQYF. The entire variable domain, with the rest obtained from reference TRBV5-1 and TRBJ2-7, is as follows: KAGVTQTPRYLIKTRGQQVTLSCSPISGHRSVSWYQQTPGQGLQFLFEYFSETQRNKGNFPGRFSGRQFSNSRSEMNVSTLELGDSALYLCASSFDRNIYEQYFGPGTRLTVT.

The chain links TRBV6-5 to TRBJ1-1; no clear D gene. The germline V gene encodes CDR1 MNHEY and CDR2 SVGAGI. V was clipped by 5 bases and J by 5 bases, with 12 bases between them. This CDR3 has 13 amino acids. This chain's CDR3 is CASSNGRLTEAFF. The CDR3 DNA follows: TGTGCCAGCAGTAACGGACGCCTAACTGAAGCTTTCTTT.

The genes are TRBV27 and TRBJ1-6; weak D call: TRBD1 (5 bases). The CDR3 is 17 residues long. The V end lost 2 bases, the J end lost 9 bases, and 20 bases lay between the germline ends. Germline V gene data show CDR1 as MNHEY and CDR2 as SMNVEV (reference sequence). The DNA for the CDR3 is TGTGCCAGCAGTTTACTATCGCTGGGGAGGGGAGGTTCACCCCTCCACTTT. It yields the protein CASSLLSLGRGGSPLHF.

This clone was detected once. V is TRBV27 and J is TRBJ2-7; 10 nucleotides match TRBD1. Germline V lookup: CDR1 MNHEY, CDR2 SMNVEV (reference sequence). V shed 4 bases, J shed 4 bases, and the junction held 1 base outside the gene matches. This CDR3 is 13 amino acids long. CDR3 nucleotide sequence: TGTGCCAGCAGTTCGGGACAGGGGTACGAGCAGTACTTC. This codes for CASSSGQGYEQYF.

This chain connects TRBV20-1 to TRBJ2-3; no definite D call. The CDR3 sequence is 11 residues long. Deletions cut 6 bases from V and 8 bases from J, with 12 bases between. The germline gives CDR1 DFQATT, CDR2 SNEGSKA (reference sequence). The CDR3 nucleotides are TGCAGTGCCCAAGTCGGCGGTACGCAGTATTTT. As protein: CSAQVGGTQYF.

This clone showed up just a few times. This chain uses TRBV9 with TRBJ2-1, with D uncertain. This CDR3 contains 14 residues. The germline V gene encodes CDR1 SGDLS and CDR2 YYNGEE. V was trimmed by 0 bases and J by 9 bases, leaving 13 bases between them. Here the CDR3 reads CASSVASGNSEQFF. The CDR3 coding sequence is TGTGCCAGCAGCGTAGCTAGTGGAAATAGTGAGCAGTTCTTC.

The chain carries TRBV7-2 and TRBJ2-7; unclear D gene. CDR1 and CDR2 (germline): SGHTA, FQGNSA. Trimming cost V 1 base and J 1 base, with 5 bases left between them. The CDR3 covers 13 residues. The CDR3 coding sequence is TGTGCCAGCAGCTTAGGAGTTTCCTACGAGCAGTACTTC. It translates to CASSLGVSYEQYF.

This chain uses TRBV5-1 with TRBJ2-3, with D maybe TRBD1 (5 bases). V was cut by 4 bases and J by 1 base, with 16 bases left in between. Germline assignment: CDR1 SGHRS and CDR2 YFSETQ. The CDR3 has 16 residues. In DNA form, the CDR3 reads TGCGCCAGCAGCCCTGGCCAGGGATGGGGCACAGATACGCAGTATTTT. The encoded protein is CASSPGQGWGTDTQYF.

The chain employs TRBV7-2 and TRBJ2-5; the D is unclear. Trimming shortened V by 5 bases and J by 4 bases, and 14 bases separated the two germline ends. CDR3 length: 14 amino acids. From germline, CDR1 is SGHTA and CDR2 FQGNSA. The CDR3 loop is CASSQQTGPETQYF. CDR3 sequence (DNA): TGTGCCAGCAGCCAACAAACGGGCCCAGAGACCCAGTACTTC.

The genes are TRBV7-3 and TRBJ1-1; tentatively, D is TRBD1 (6 bases). Deletions cut 0 bases from V and 6 bases from J, with 14 bases between. Germline V CDR1 and CDR2: SGHTA, FQGTGA. The CDR3 covers 15 residues. CDR3 DNA: TGTGCCAGCAGCTTAACGCCCCAGGGGCTGGCTGAAGCTTTCTTT. Protein: CASSLTPQGLAEAFF.

A single count supports this clone. The rearrangement links TRBV19 to TRBJ2-2; 11 nucleotides align to TRBD2. The J segment lost 5 bases and the V segment lost 5 bases, leaving 7 bases of the junction unmatched. The length of the CDR3 is 16 residues. Germline lookup yields CDR1 LNHDA and CDR2 SQIVND (reference sequence). The CDR3 DNA follows: TGTGCCAGTAGTCGGGCGGGACTAGCGGATACCGGGGAGCTGTTTTTT. Translated, it gives CASSRAGLADTGELFF.

The chain joins TRBV12-5 to TRBJ2-1, with 10 bases fitting TRBD1. The CDR3 runs 14 residues. From germline, CDR1 is LGHNT and CDR2 FRNRAP. V trimming: 1 base; J trimming: 6 bases; junction bases outside the gene matches: 0. The CDR3 nucleotides are TGTGCTAGTGGTTTGGGGACAGGGGGCAATGAGCAGTTCTTC. Translated: CASGLGTGGNEQFF.

This clone was recorded a few times. Compared with germline, one end of the junction differs, possibly owing to a read error. The J gene is TRBJ2-3, the V gene TRBV7-7, with 12 bases that match TRBD2. Germline CDR1 and CDR2: SSHAT and FNYEAQ (reference sequence). The CDR3 has 19 residues. The CDR3 loop is CASSSWRLAGGPSTDTQYF. DNA for the CDR3: TGTGCTAGCAGCTCCTGGCGCCTAGCGGGAGGGCCGAGCACAGATACGCAGTATTTT.

This clone was seen a single time. The V call is TRBV28, the J call TRBJ1-1; D remains unclear. Trimming stripped 10 bases from V and 1 base from J, with 10 bases between. This CDR3 region has 12 residues. In germline, CDR1 is MDHEN, CDR2 SYDVKM. CDR3 region: CATRLGNTEAFF. In nucleotides, the CDR3 is TGTGCCACCAGACTAGGGAACACTGAAGCTTTCTTT.